Listed below are T cell receptor beta chains from one sample, sequenced in a study of cytomegalovirus exposure and HLA in healthy donors. The protocol was immunoSEQ multiplex PCR, while the TCRdb copy is restricted to in-frame clones and leaves out a portion. This table has about 140,000 clones, 75% to 90% appearing once. The sample consisted of PBMCs. All receptors come from a female donor in good health and CMV-seronegative. CDR3s include the opening cysteine and the closing phenylalanine or tryptophan. The D gene is left open where the match is weak. Rows give clone size only sometimes, using once, few, many, or a class for an expanded clone.

NA	TRBV6-5	TRBJ2-1	TRBD1	CASGQGAHNEQFF	TGTGCCAGCGGCCAGGGGGCCCACAATGAGCAGTTCTTC
NA	TRBV28	TRBJ2-7	TRBD2	CASFPTGGSASYEQYF	TGTGCCAGCTTCCCAACGGGAGGGAGCGCCTCCTACGAGCAGTACTTC
NA	TRBV7-2	TRBJ2-3	NA	CASSLGGQDTQYF	TGTGCCAGCAGCTTAGGGGGGCAAGATACGCAGTATTTT
NA	TRBV6-8	TRBJ1-2	TRBD1	CASSSDRVRDGYTF	TGTGCCAGCAGTTCCGACAGGGTACGGGATGGCTACACCTTC
NA	TRBV28	TRBJ1-4	NA	CASRDRVGEKLFF	TGTGCCAGCAGAGACCGCGTCGGGGAAAAACTGTTTTTT
NA	TRBV27	TRBJ2-1	NA	CASSLMAGPNNEQFF	TGTGCCAGCAGTTTAATGGCGGGACCAAACAATGAGCAGTTCTTC
NA	TRBV5-6	TRBJ2-2	NA	CASSPTANTGELFF	TGTGCCAGCAGCCCGACAGCGAACACCGGGGAGCTGTTTTTT
NA	TRBV18	TRBJ2-7	TRBD2	CASSPRTSGRAFGYEQYF	TGTGCCAGCTCACCTAGGACTAGCGGGAGGGCCTTTGGGTACGAGCAGTACTTC
NA	TRBV7-3	TRBJ1-1	TRBD1	CASSSGTGRHTEAFF	TGTGCCAGCAGTTCCGGGACAGGTAGACACACTGAAGCTTTCTTT
NA	TRBV2	TRBJ1-1	NA	CASSPGSEAFF	TGTGCCAGCAGTCCGGGTTCTGAAGCTTTCTTT
NA	TRBV5-1	TRBJ2-7	NA	CASSGGGTGLYEQYF	TGCGCCAGCAGCGGGGGAGGGACAGGCCTCTACGAGCAGTACTTC
NA	TRBV15	TRBJ2-1	TRBD2	CATSRASVAGGLGEQFF	TGTGCCACCAGCAGAGCTTCGGTGGCGGGAGGGTTGGGTGAGCAGTTCTTC
few	TRBV6-6	TRBJ2-5	TRBD1	CASSRDRTYQETQYF	TGTGCCAGCAGTCGGGACAGGACCTACCAAGAGACCCAGTACTTC
NA	TRBV6-5	TRBJ1-2	NA	CASSYSKDSYYGYTF	TGTGCCAGCAGTTACTCGAAGGACAGCTACTATGGCTACACATTC
NA	TRBV28	TRBJ2-3	TRBD2	CASRTGTSDTDTQYF	TGTGCCAGCAGGACCGGGACTAGCGACACAGATACGCAGTATTTT
NA	TRBV9	TRBJ2-7	NA	CASSVDARQSYEQYF	TGTGCCAGCAGCGTAGATGCCCGACAGTCCTACGAGCAGTACTTC
NA	TRBV6-5	TRBJ1-2	NA	CASSQLAGLDYGYTF	TGTGCCAGCAGTCAGCTTGCGGGGCTCGACTATGGCTACACCTTC
NA	TRBV2	TRBJ1-4	NA	CASSRGQPRRYEKLFF	TGTGCCAGCAGTCGTGGACAGCCGAGGCGGTATGAAAAACTGTTTTTT